Listed below are T cell receptor beta chains from one sample, sequenced in a study of cytomegalovirus exposure and HLA in healthy donors. TCRdb's copy holds only in-frame clones and misses some; the assay was immunoSEQ multiplex PCR. The sample carries 110,000 to 150,000 clones, around four fifths recorded once. The sample taken for sequencing was PBMCs. All receptors derive from a male donor in good health and CMV-seronegative. Both conserved end residues are part of each CDR3. The D gene is left open where the match is weak. Clone size is shown for a subset of rows, as once, few, many or a class of expanded clone.

d_call,clone_size,j_call,v_call,cdr3_aa,cdr3_nt
-,-,TRBJ1-5,TRBV19,CASSIRGDYSNQPQHF,TGTGCCAGTAGTATTCGGGGGGATTATAGCAATCAGCCCCAGCATTTT
-,-,TRBJ1-2,TRBV5-1,CASSLGDNGNYGYTF,TGCGCCAGCAGCTTGGGGGACAACGGGAACTATGGCTACACCTTC
-,-,TRBJ1-2,TRBV7-9,CSSSSALDYGYTF,TGTTCCAGCAGCTCAGCCCTTGACTATGGCTACACCTTC
-,few,TRBJ2-7,TRBV6-5,CASSLGQGGYEQYF,TGTGCCAGCAGTTTAGGTCAGGGGGGCTACGAGCAGTACTTC
TRBD2,-,TRBJ2-5,TRBV28,CASSRLAGARETQYF,TGTGCCAGCAGCCGACTAGCGGGAGCACGAGAGACCCAGTACTTC
-,-,TRBJ2-6,TRBV2,CASSETTSQITGANVLTF,TGTGCCAGCAGTGAAACCACGTCCCAGATTACTGGGGCCAACGTCCTGACTTTC
TRBD2,-,TRBJ2-3,TRBV7-3,CASSLTGTSGSRDTQYF,TGTGCCAGCAGCTTAACAGGGACTAGCGGGAGTAGGGATACGCAGTATTTT
-,-,TRBJ2-3,TRBV9,CASNGDADTQYF,TGTGCCAGCAACGGGGATGCAGATACGCAGTATTTT
TRBD1,-,TRBJ2-2,TRBV9,CASSGGQGTAGELFF,TGTGCCAGCAGCGGGGGACAGGGTACGGCCGGGGAGCTGTTTTTT
-,-,TRBJ1-2,TRBV6-1,CASSSLTEGYTF,TGTGCCAGCAGTTCCCTGACAGAAGGCTACACCTTC
-,-,TRBJ2-5,TRBV2,CASIRTGETQYF,TGTGCCAGCATTCGAACGGGGGAGACCCAGTACTTC
TRBD1,-,TRBJ1-1,TRBV5-6,CASSLEGASEAFF,TGTGCCAGCAGCTTGGAGGGGGCATCTGAAGCTTTCTTT
-,-,TRBJ1-4,TRBV28,CASSPYRVGANEKLFF,TGTGCCAGCAGTCCCTACAGGGTAGGGGCTAATGAAAAACTGTTTTTT
TRBD2,-,TRBJ2-1,TRBV10-1,CASRLRLAGADNEQFF,TGCGCCAGCAGGCTCAGACTAGCGGGGGCCGACAATGAGCAGTTCTTC